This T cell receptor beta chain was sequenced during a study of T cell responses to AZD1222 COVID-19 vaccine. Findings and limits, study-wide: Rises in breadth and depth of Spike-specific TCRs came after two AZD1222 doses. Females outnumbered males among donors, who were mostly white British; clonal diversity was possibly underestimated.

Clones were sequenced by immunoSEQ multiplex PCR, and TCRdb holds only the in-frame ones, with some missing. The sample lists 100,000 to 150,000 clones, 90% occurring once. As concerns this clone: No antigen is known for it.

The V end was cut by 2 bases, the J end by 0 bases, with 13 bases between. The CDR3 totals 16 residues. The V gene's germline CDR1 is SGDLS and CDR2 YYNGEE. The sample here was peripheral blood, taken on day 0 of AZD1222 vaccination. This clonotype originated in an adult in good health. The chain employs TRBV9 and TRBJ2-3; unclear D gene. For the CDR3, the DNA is TGTGCCAGCAGCGTGGGATGGGGATCGAGCACAGATACGCAGTATTTT. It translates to CASSVGWGSSTDTQYF.